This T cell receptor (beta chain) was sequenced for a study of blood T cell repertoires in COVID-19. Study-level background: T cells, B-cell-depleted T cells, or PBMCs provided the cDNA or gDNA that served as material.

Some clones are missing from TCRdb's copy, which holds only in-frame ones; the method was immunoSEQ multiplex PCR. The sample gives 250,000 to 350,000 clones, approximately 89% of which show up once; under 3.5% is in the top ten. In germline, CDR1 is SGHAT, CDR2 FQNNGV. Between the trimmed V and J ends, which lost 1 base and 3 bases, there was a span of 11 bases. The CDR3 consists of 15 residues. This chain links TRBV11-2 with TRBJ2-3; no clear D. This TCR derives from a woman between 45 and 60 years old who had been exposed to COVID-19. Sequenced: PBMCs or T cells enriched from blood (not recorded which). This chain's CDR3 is CASSLGLRWTDTQYF. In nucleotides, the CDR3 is TGTGCCAGCAGCTTAGGCCTGCGGTGGACAGATACGCAGTATTTT.